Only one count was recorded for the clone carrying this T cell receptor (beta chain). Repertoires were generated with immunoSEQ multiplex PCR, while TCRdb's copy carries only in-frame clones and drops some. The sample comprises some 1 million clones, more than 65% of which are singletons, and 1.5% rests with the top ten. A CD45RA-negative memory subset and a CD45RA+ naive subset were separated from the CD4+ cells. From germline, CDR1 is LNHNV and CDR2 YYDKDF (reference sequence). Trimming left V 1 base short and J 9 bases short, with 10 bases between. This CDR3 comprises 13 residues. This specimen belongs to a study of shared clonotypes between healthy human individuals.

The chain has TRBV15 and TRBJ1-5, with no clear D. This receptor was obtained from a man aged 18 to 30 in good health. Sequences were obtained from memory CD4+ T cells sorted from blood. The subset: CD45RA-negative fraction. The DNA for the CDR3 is TGTGCCACCAGCAGAGCCCTAGCATGGCCCCAGCATTTT. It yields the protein CATSRALAWPQHF. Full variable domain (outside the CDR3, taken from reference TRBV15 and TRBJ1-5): DAMVIQNPRYQVTQFGKPVTLSCSQTLNHNVMYWYQQKSSQAPKLLFHYYDKDFNNEADTPDNFQSRRPNTSFCFLDIRSPGLGDTAMYLCATSRALAWPQHFGDGTRLSIL.